The 14 T cell receptor beta chains listed next were all sequenced from one sample in a study of neurological immune-mediated disorders. TCRdb reprocessed the 5' RACE reads via MiXCR and lists one record per CDR3 protein. The repertoire holds 30,000 to 45,000 distinct CDR3 sequences, roughly 4.8% seen once, with approximately 10% in the top ten. The sample comprised CD4+ T cells from blood. These receptors all stem from a man between 18 and 29 years old in good health.

This clonotype was found many times. The J gene is TRBJ2-7, the V gene TRBV7-9; TRBD2 is a possible D gene (5 bases). This CDR3 is built from 17 residues. CDR1 is SEHNR and CDR2 is FQNEAQ in the germline V gene (reference sequence). The V end was cut by 3 bases, the J end by 0 bases, with 18 bases between. The CDR3 is CASSFFYGITSSYEQYF. CDR3 DNA sequence: TGTGCCAGCAGCTTTTTCTACGGGATTACAAGCTCCTACGAGCAGTACTTC.

Comment on this clonotype: A much bigger clone sits one base away, suggesting this may be a read error. This chain links TRBV18 with TRBJ2-2; D not certain. Germline CDR1 is KGHSH and CDR2 is LQKENI. CDR3 length: 13 amino acids. In nucleotides, the CDR3 is TGTGTCAGCTCCATCGGCACCGCCGGGGAGCTGTTTTTT. Amino acid sequence: CVSSIGTAGELFF. The full variable domain, in which reference TRBV18 and TRBJ2-2 provide the parts outside the CDR3, is NAGVMQNPRHLVRRRGQEARLRCSPMKGHSHVYWYRQLPEEGLKFMVYLQKENIIDESGMPKERFSAEFPKEGPSILRIQQVVRGDSAAYFCVSSIGTAGELFFGEGSRLTVL.

In this sample, this clonotype is medium-sized. The chain links TRBV3-1 to TRBJ2-7; 9 bases map to TRBD1. The germline V gene has CDR1 LGHDT and CDR2 YNNKEL (reference sequence). V lost 3 bases to trimming and J lost 4 bases; unmatched junction nucleotides: 7. This CDR3 has 15 residues. Written as DNA, the CDR3 is TGTGCCAGCAGCCACCCGGGACAGGGAAGATACGAGCAGTACTTC. It codes for CASSHPGQGRYEQYF.

This clonotype was seen many times. The chain combines TRBV25-1 with TRBJ2-1; 9 bases fit TRBD2. The CDR3 loop spans 17 amino acids. The V gene's germline CDR1 is MGHDK and CDR2 SYGVNS. The V gene end was trimmed by 4 bases and the J gene end by 5 bases; junction bases not matched to a gene: 12. CDR3 sequence (DNA): TGTGCCAGCAGTGCCGCCCTCGGACTAGCGTCGAACAATGAGCAGTTCTTC. Protein product: CASSAALGLASNNEQFF.

This clonotype was counted at least ten times. V gene TRBV20-1 combines with J gene TRBJ1-1; the match to TRBD1 covers 9 bases. CDR1 DFQATT and CDR2 SNEGSKA come from the germline V gene (reference sequence). The CDR3 sequence is 11 residues long. V shed 5 bases and J 12 bases; nucleotides not matched to a gene: 7. CDR3 in amino acids: CSAEGQGFSFF. The CDR3 DNA reads as TGCAGTGCTGAGGGACAGGGTTTTTCTTTCTTT.

At least ten counts were recorded for this clonotype. The V call is TRBV4-2, the J call TRBJ2-1; the D gene is possibly TRBD2 (6 bases). Germline V gives CDR1 LGHNA, CDR2 YNFKEQ. CDR3 size: 15 residues. V lost 1 base and J 3 bases, leaving 10 bases between the germline ends. The CDR3 coding sequence is TGTGCCAGCAGCCAAGGCGGGGCCGGCTACAATGAGCAGTTCTTC. Translation gives CASSQGGAGYNEQFF.

This clonotype was found many times. The rearrangement links TRBV5-1 to TRBJ1-5; TRBD1 might be the D (5 bases). The CDR3 runs to 15 residues. Trimming cost V 3 bases and J 9 bases, with 19 bases left between them. Looked up from germline, CDR1 is SGHRS and CDR2 is YFSETQ. Written as DNA, the CDR3 is TGCGCCAGCAGCTCAAGTGGGACTCCGGGGTCGCCCCAGCATTTT. This translates into CASSSSGTPGSPQHF.

Many counts were recorded for this clonotype. The chain has TRBV6-2 or TRBV6-3 and TRBJ2-3, with D perhaps matching TRBD1 (5 bases). CDR1 and CDR2 from the germline V gene are MNHEY and SVGEGT. CDR3 length: 15 amino acids. V lost 1 base and J lost 1, with 9 bases in between. The CDR3 nucleotides read TGTGCCAGCAGTTACTTCGGCAGGGGCACAGATACGCAGTATTTT. Translation: CASSYFGRGTDTQYF.

At least ten counts were recorded for this clonotype. The chain links TRBV5-6 to TRBJ2-5, with D perhaps matching TRBD2 (6 bases). The germline V gene has CDR1 SGHDT and CDR2 YYEEEE. The CDR3 length is 15 residues. V lost 4 bases and J 4 bases, leaving 17 bases between the germline ends. CDR3 amino acids: CASSTVTRRGETQYF. CDR3 nucleotides: TGTGCCAGCAGCACCGTGACTCGGCGGGGAGAGACCCAGTACTTC.

The table lists this clonotype with many counts. This chain connects TRBV29-1 to TRBJ2-7; tentatively, D is TRBD2 (6 bases). Germline-derived CDR1 and CDR2 are SQVTM and ANQGSEA. The CDR3 has 14 amino acids. With 4 bases removed from V and 6 bases from J, the gap between germline ends came to 19 bases. CDR3 residues: CSVGLRERATEQYF. The CDR3 DNA sequence: TGCAGCGTTGGCCTTCGGGAGCGGGCTACCGAGCAGTACTTC.

This clonotype came up many times. The chain recombines TRBV6-1 with TRBJ2-1, with 7 nucleotides matching TRBD1. The CDR3 extends over 16 amino acids. Unmatched junction bases numbered 5, after V lost 3 bases and J lost 0 bases. Germline V lookup: CDR1 MNHNS, CDR2 SASEGT. The CDR3 protein is CASSDGTAISYNEQFF. CDR3 bases: TGTGCCAGCAGTGATGGGACAGCGATCTCCTACAATGAGCAGTTCTTC.

V and J are TRBV2 and TRBJ1-6, with TRBD1 as a possible D gene (6 bases). V lost 9 bases, J lost 10 bases, and 16 bases lay in between. The CDR3 has 13 amino acids. CDR1 is SNHLY, CDR2 FYNNEI, per germline. This chain's CDR3 is CARGGQVDSPLHF. In DNA, the CDR3 is TGTGCCAGAGGGGGGCAGGTGGACTCACCCCTCCACTTT.

The table lists this clonotype with many counts. The gene calls are TRBV25-1 and TRBJ1-1; no clear D gene. Germline CDR1 reads MGHDK; CDR2 reads SYGVNS. The CDR3 has 14 residues. Trimming left V 6 bases short and J 1 base short, with 12 bases between. CDR3 in DNA: TGTGCCAGCAGCCCCTCGCATGGGAACACTGAAGCTTTCTTT. Translating it yields CASSPSHGNTEAFF.

This clonotype was observed at least ten times. The CDR3: CSARVGQANSYEQYF. CDR3 DNA: TGCAGTGCTAGAGTGGGGCAGGCGAATTCCTACGAGCAGTACTTC. This chain links TRBV20-1 with TRBJ2-7; D is possibly TRBD1 (5 bases). The V and J ends lost 1 base and 1 base respectively, with 14 bases between them. Germline values: CDR1 DFQATT, CDR2 SNEGSKA (reference sequence). CDR3 length equals 15 residues.